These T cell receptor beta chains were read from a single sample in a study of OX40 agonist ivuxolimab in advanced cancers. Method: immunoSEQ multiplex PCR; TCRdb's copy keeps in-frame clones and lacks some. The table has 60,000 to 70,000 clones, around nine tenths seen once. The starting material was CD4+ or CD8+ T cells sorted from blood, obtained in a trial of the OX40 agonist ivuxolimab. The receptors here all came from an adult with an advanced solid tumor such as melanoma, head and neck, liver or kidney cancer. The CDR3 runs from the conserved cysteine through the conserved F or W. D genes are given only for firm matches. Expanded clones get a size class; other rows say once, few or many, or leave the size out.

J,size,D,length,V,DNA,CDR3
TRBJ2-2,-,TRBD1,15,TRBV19,TGTGCCAGTAGTGGGGACAGGGGGGACACCGGGGAGCTGTTTTTT,CASSGDRGDTGELFF
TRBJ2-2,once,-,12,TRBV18,TGTGCCAGCTCAGTCGGAGCCGGGGAGCTGTTTTTT,CASSVGAGELFF
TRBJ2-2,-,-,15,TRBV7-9,TGTGCCAGCAGCTTATCCGCAGTAAACACCGGGGAGCTGTTTTTT,CASSLSAVNTGELFF
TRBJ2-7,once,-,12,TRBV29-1,TGCAGCGTTGAAACTGCTACCTACGAGCAGTACTTC,CSVETATYEQYF
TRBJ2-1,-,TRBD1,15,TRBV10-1,TGCGCCAGCAGTTCGCCTCGGACAGGGGTAACTGAGCAGTTCTTC,CASSSPRTGVTEQFF
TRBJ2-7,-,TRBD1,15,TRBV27,TGTGCCAGCAGTTTATTGGACAGGTTGTCCTACGAGCAGTACTTC,CASSLLDRLSYEQYF
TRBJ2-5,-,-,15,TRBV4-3,TGCGCCAGCAGCCAAGATAAGCGGGTGGGAGAGACCCAGTACTTC,CASSQDKRVGETQYF
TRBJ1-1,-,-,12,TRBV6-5,TGTGCCAGCAGGGATTGGAACACTGAAGCTTTCTTT,CASRDWNTEAFF
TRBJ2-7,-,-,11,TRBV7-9,TGTGCCAGCAGCACCTTCTACGAGCAGTACTTC,CASSTFYEQYF
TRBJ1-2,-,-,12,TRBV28,TGTGCCAGCAGAGGGCCCACTTATGGCTACACCTTC,CASRGPTYGYTF
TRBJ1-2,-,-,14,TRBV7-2,TGTGCCAGCAGCTTAGAAGGGGTTTTGTATGGCTACACCTTC,CASSLEGVLYGYTF
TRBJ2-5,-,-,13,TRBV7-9,TGTGCCAGCAGCTTATGGGACGCAGAGACCCAGTACTTC,CASSLWDAETQYF
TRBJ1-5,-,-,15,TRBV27,TGTGCCAGCAGTTTAGGCAGTTATAGCAATCAGCCCCAGCATTTT,CASSLGSYSNQPQHF
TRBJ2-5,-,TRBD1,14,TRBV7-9,TGTGCCAGCAGCAGACGGACAGGGGGGGAGACCCAGTACTTC,CASSRRTGGETQYF
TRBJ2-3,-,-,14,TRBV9,TGTGCCAGCAGCGTAGCTGTCAGCACAGATACGCAGTATTTT,CASSVAVSTDTQYF
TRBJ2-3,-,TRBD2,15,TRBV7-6,TGTGCCAGCAGCTTAGTAGCGGGCGCGGCAGATACGCAGTATTTT,CASSLVAGAADTQYF
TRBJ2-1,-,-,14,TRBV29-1,TGCAGCGTTCCATCTAGAATTTACTACAATGAGCAGTTCTTC,CSVPSRIYYNEQFF
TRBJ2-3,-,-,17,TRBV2,TGTGCCAGCACCGGGGGGCGGGCTCGTCCGGGCACAGATACGCAGTATTTT,CASTGGRARPGTDTQYF
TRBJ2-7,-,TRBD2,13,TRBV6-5,TGTGCCAGCACGGCTAGCGGGACCTACGAGCAGTACTTC,CASTASGTYEQYF
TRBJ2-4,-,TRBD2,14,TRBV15,TGTGCCACCAGCTTGTCGGGAGGGGTAGACATTCAGTACTTC,CATSLSGGVDIQYF
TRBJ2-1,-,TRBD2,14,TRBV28,TGTGCCAGCAGTGAGCGGGAGCGATACAATGAGCAGTTCTTC,CASSERERYNEQFF
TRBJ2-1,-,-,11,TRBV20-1,TGCAGTGCTAGAACCTCCCAGGAGCAGTTCTTC,CSARTSQEQFF
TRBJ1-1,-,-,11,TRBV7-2,TGTGCCAGCAGCTTATCCTGGGAAGCTTTCTTT,CASSLSWEAFF
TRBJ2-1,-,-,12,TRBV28,TGTGCCAGCAGTTTATTCAGGAATGAGCAGTTCTTC,CASSLFRNEQFF
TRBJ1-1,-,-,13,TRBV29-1,TGCAGCGTTATGTTTTGGCAGGGGACTGAAGCTTTCTTT,CSVMFWQGTEAFF
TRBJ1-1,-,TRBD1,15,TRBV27,TGTGCCAGCAGTGCCCAGGGGGCGCTGGCCACTGAAGCTTTCTTT,CASSAQGALATEAFF
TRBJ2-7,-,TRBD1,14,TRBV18,TGTGCCAGCTCACCACGGGGGACAGGGGACGAGCAGTACTTC,CASSPRGTGDEQYF
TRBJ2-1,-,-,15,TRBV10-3,TGTGCCATCAGTGCATCGCTAGCCGGGAACAATGAGCAGTTCTTC,CAISASLAGNNEQFF
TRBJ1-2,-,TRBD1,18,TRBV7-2,TGTGCCAGCAGCTTAGAGGCTTTCCGAACAGGGGGGAAAGATGGCTACACCTTC,CASSLEAFRTGGKDGYTF
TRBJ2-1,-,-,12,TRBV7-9,TGTGCCAGCAGCTTGAGCTACAATGAGCAGTTCTTC,CASSLSYNEQFF
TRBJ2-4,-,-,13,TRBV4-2,TGTGCCAGCAGCCAGACCCAGTCAGACATTCAGTACTTC,CASSQTQSDIQYF
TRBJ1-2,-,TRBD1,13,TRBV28,TGTGCCAGCAGCCAAGACAGGGCAGGCGGCTACACCTTC,CASSQDRAGGYTF
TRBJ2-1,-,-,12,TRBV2,TGTGCCAGCAGCGGACAGTTCAATGAGCAGTTCTTC,CASSGQFNEQFF
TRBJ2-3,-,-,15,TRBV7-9,TGTGCCAGCAGCGGAAAAATCTGGGCGACAGATACGCAGTATTTT,CASSGKIWATDTQYF
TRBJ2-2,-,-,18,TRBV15,TGTGCCACCAGCAGAGAAGTTCGAACAGGGTGGGACACCGGGGAGCTGTTTTTT,CATSREVRTGWDTGELFF
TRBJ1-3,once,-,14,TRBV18,TGTGCCAGCTCACCACAGGACTCTGGAAACACCATATATTTT,CASSPQDSGNTIYF
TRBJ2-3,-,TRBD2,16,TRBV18,TGTGCCAGCTCACCTGCAAGCGGGAGGCCAACAGATACGCAGTATTTT,CASSPASGRPTDTQYF
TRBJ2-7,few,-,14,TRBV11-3,TGTGCCAGCAGCTTACATGCCGGCTCCTACGAGCAGTACTTC,CASSLHAGSYEQYF
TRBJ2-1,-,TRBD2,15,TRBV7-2,TGTGCCAGCAGCTTAGGCGGGAGGTGGGGGAATGAGCAGTTCTTC,CASSLGGRWGNEQFF
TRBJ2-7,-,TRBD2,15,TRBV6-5,TGTGCCAGCAGTTACTCTTTAGCGGGAGGCTACGAGCAGTACTTC,CASSYSLAGGYEQYF
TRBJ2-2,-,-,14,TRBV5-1,TGCGCCAGCAGCTTGGTACCGGGAGCCGGGGAGCTGTTTTTT,CASSLVPGAGELFF
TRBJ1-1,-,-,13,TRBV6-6,TGTGCCAGCAGTTCCCAGGCGAACACTGAAGCTTTCTTT,CASSSQANTEAFF
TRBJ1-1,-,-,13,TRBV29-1,TGCAGCGTTGGACAGTTGGGGAACACTGAAGCTTTCTTT,CSVGQLGNTEAFF
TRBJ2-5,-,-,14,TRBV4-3,TGCGCCAGCAGCCAAGATGGGTTAGGGGAGACCCAGTACTTC,CASSQDGLGETQYF